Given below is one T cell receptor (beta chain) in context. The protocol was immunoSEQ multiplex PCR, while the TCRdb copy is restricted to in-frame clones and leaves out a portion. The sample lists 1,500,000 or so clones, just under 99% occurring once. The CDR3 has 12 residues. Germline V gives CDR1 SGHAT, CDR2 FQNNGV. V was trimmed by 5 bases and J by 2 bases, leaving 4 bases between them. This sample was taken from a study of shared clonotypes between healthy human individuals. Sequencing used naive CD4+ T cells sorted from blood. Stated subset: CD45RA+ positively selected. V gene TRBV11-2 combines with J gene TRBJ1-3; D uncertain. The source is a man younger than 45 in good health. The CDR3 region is CASSAPGNTIYF. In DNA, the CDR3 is TGTGCCAGCAGCGCCCCTGGAAACACCATATATTTT.